These T cell receptor beta chains were read from a single sample in a study of blood T cell repertoires in COVID-19. Only in-frame clones appear in the TCRdb table, and some are missing; sequencing was by immunoSEQ multiplex PCR. The sample lists fewer than 300,000 clones; approximately 81% were seen once. The sample was peripheral blood. All receptors come from a woman in her sixties or seventies with active or convalescent COVID-19. Both conserved end residues are part of each CDR3. Fields, in order: CDR3 DNA, CDR3 protein, D gene, J gene, V gene, clone size. A D gene is named only where the DNA matches it firmly. Not all rows give a size; the values are once, few, many and, for expanded clones, a class.

TGCGCCAGCAGTGAGACTTACGAAAAACTGTTTTTT	CASSETYEKLFF	-	TRBJ1-4	TRBV10-2	-
TGTGCCAGCAGCTTCGGCAGGGGGCCGGATACGCAGTATTTT	CASSFGRGPDTQYF	TRBD1	TRBJ2-3	TRBV5-4	-
TGTGCCAGCAGCTTAGTCCTAGCGGGTAGCACAGATACGCAGTATTTT	CASSLVLAGSTDTQYF	TRBD2	TRBJ2-3	TRBV11-1	-
TGTGCCAGCAGTCTAGACGGGGAGCGACGGGGGGGCCGGGAGACCCAGTACTTC	CASSLDGERRGGRETQYF	TRBD2	TRBJ2-5	TRBV7-2	-
TGCGCCAGCAGCTTGGAAAGCGGGGGGCCTATAACGGTACTAAGCACAGATACGCAGTATTTT	CASSLESGGPITVLSTDTQYF	TRBD2	TRBJ2-3	TRBV5-1	-
TGTGCCAGCAGCCGGCAGGGACTAGCGGGGGGGCGCCAATCGGATACGCAGTATTTT	CASSRQGLAGGRQSDTQYF	TRBD2	TRBJ2-3	TRBV5-5	once
TGTGCCAGCAGCTTAACTAGCGGGGGGTCCCTCTGGGGTGGTGAGCAGTTCTTC	CASSLTSGGSLWGGEQFF	TRBD2	TRBJ2-1	TRBV7-2	-
TGTGCCAGTAGTATGGAAGCGGGGGGGCCTTACAATGAGCAGTTCTTC	CASSMEAGGPYNEQFF	TRBD2	TRBJ2-1	TRBV19	-
TGTGCCAGCTCACCACCGACAGGGGTACAGTATGGCTACACCTTC	CASSPPTGVQYGYTF	TRBD1	TRBJ1-2	TRBV18	-
TGTGCCAGCAGCTTGCGGGGGGTTAATGAAAAACTGTTTTTT	CASSLRGVNEKLFF	-	TRBJ1-4	TRBV5-6	-
TGTGCCAGCAGTCGGACTAGCGGGGGGGTACATTCCTACGAGCAGTACTTC	CASSRTSGGVHSYEQYF	TRBD2	TRBJ2-7	TRBV7-8	-
TGCGCCAGCAGCTTTTCGGGGACCTACGAGCAGTACTTC	CASSFSGTYEQYF	-	TRBJ2-7	TRBV5-1	-
TGTGCCAGCAGCTTGGACAGGGTGAACATTCAGTACTTC	CASSLDRVNIQYF	TRBD1	TRBJ2-4	TRBV12-3/TRBV12-4	-
TGTGCCAGCAGTTTACGGAGCCTCAGCGGAGGGGTCCCCGGGGAGCTGTTTTTT	CASSLRSLSGGVPGELFF	-	TRBJ2-2	TRBV7-3	-
TGCGCCAGCAGCTTGGCGCCCCGGACAGGCCTAAATGAGCAGTTCTTC	CASSLAPRTGLNEQFF	TRBD1	TRBJ2-1	TRBV5-1	-
TGTGCCAGCAGTTACTCGCGCGACAGGGAGTTACCCTACTTC	CASSYSRDRELPYF	TRBD1	TRBJ2-7	TRBV6-5	-
TGTGCCAGCAGCTTTGGTTTACAGGGACAGGGTCGAGAAACTTTCTTT	CASSFGLQGQGRETFF	TRBD1	TRBJ1-1	TRBV5-5	-
TGTGCCACCAGCAGACAGGTACAGGTGGACACCGGGGAGCTGTTTTTT	CATSRQVQVDTGELFF	-	TRBJ2-2	TRBV15	-
TGTGCCAGCAGCTTGGGTAGCGGGAACACAGATACGCAGTATTTT	CASSLGSGNTDTQYF	TRBD2	TRBJ2-3	TRBV5-6	-
TGTGCCAGCAGCCCCGGGACTAGCGGGGGAGCGGGGTATACGCAGTATTTT	CASSPGTSGGAGYTQYF	TRBD2	TRBJ2-3	TRBV2	-
TGTGCCAGCAGCTTGATACAGGGAAACTCCTACGAGCAGTACTTC	CASSLIQGNSYEQYF	-	TRBJ2-7	TRBV5-5	-
TGTGCCAGCAGTTATAACAGGGGGGGCGAGACCCAGTACTTC	CASSYNRGGETQYF	-	TRBJ2-5	TRBV6-7	-
TGCGCCAGCAGCCAAGAAACCCTGACCGGGACTTTCAATCAGCCCCAGCATTTT	CASSQETLTGTFNQPQHF	-	TRBJ1-5	TRBV4-3	-
TGTGCCAGTCTAGAAGTCGGGACATCCAATGAGCAGTTCTTC	CASLEVGTSNEQFF	-	TRBJ2-1	TRBV19	-
TGTGCCAGCAGTTCCGGACGGGAAACATTGATCCATGGCTACACCTTC	CASSSGRETLIHGYTF	-	TRBJ1-2	TRBV27	-
TGTGCCAGCAGCCCTGGGACAGTAAGAAGCACAGATACGCAGTATTTT	CASSPGTVRSTDTQYF	TRBD1	TRBJ2-3	TRBV5-4	-
TGCGCCAGCAGCCTGGGACTGGGTACTATGCCAGATACGCAGTATTTT	CASSLGLGTMPDTQYF	-	TRBJ2-3	TRBV5-1	-
TGCGCCAGCAGCGCGACCGGGACATCTCGTGGCTACACCTTC	CASSATGTSRGYTF	-	TRBJ1-2	TRBV5-1	-
TGTGCCAGCAGCTTAGGTTTACGGGGTGCTGCCTACGAGCAGTACTTC	CASSLGLRGAAYEQYF	-	TRBJ2-7	TRBV7-2	-
TGTGCCAGCAGCCTCCAAGGGACAGGGGGCGAAAAACTGTTTTTT	CASSLQGTGGEKLFF	TRBD1	TRBJ1-4	TRBV11-2	-
TGTGCCAGCAGCGTAGGGGCCGATCGACAGGGCGGAAACTATGGCTACACCTTC	CASSVGADRQGGNYGYTF	TRBD1	TRBJ1-2	TRBV9	medium-sized
TGTGCCAGTACCCTAGACCCAGGGGTGATAGATACGCAGTATTTT	CASTLDPGVIDTQYF	-	TRBJ2-3	TRBV19	-
TGTGCCAGCAGCCAAGGGAGAACAAGTCATGAGCAGTACTTC	CASSQGRTSHEQYF	-	TRBJ2-7	TRBV3-1/TRBV3-2	-
TGTGCCAGCAGTTACCTAGGGGGTACTTCACCCCTCCACTTT	CASSYLGGTSPLHF	-	TRBJ1-6	TRBV6-5	-
TGTGCCTGGAGGTTCGTGACTATGAATGAGCAGTTCTTC	CAWRFVTMNEQFF	-	TRBJ2-1	TRBV30	-
TGTGCCAGTAGGCCCCGACAGGAGATGAACACTGAAGCTTTCTTT	CASRPRQEMNTEAFF	-	TRBJ1-1	TRBV19	few
TGTGCCAGCAGCGTAGGGGCGGGGGGCTACAATGAGCAGTTCTTC	CASSVGAGGYNEQFF	TRBD2	TRBJ2-1	TRBV9	-
TGTGCCAGCATCCGACAGGGGGCAACAAAAACTTTCTTT	CASIRQGATKTFF	TRBD1	TRBJ1-1	TRBV6-5	-
TGTGCCAGCAGTGTTTCGAGGAACACTGAAGCTTTCTTT	CASSVSRNTEAFF	-	TRBJ1-1	TRBV2	-
TGTGCCAGCAGTTCCTCCGGCGGGGCGGCGGAGACCCAGTACTTC	CASSSSGGAAETQYF	-	TRBJ2-5	TRBV6-5	-
TGTGCCAGCAGTGACCGGCAGGGGACTTCACCCCTCCACTTT	CASSDRQGTSPLHF	-	TRBJ1-6	TRBV2	-
TGCGCCAGCAGCTTGACAGGGGTCTCTGGAAACACCATATATTTT	CASSLTGVSGNTIYF	TRBD1	TRBJ1-3	TRBV5-1	-
TGTGCCAGCAGTTTATATGCAGGGGACTATGGCTACACCTTC	CASSLYAGDYGYTF	-	TRBJ1-2	TRBV27	-
TGTGCCAGCAGTCAACCCCCCAGGGCAACAACTAATGAAAAACTGTTTTTT	CASSQPPRATTNEKLFF	-	TRBJ1-4	TRBV6-6	-
TGCAGCGTTGTCTTCAGGGGGCTAAGCACCGGGGAGCTGTTTTTT	CSVVFRGLSTGELFF	TRBD1	TRBJ2-2	TRBV29-1	-
TGTGCCATCGGCCCAGGGAACGAGCAGTACTTC	CAIGPGNEQYF	-	TRBJ2-7	TRBV10-3	-
TGCGCCAGCAGCTCGGGCGGGGGGGCCTCTAACTATGGCTACACCTTC	CASSSGGGASNYGYTF	-	TRBJ1-2	TRBV5-1	-
TGCGCCAGCAGCCCCCTGGAGGCCTGGGGTCAGCCCCAGCATTTT	CASSPLEAWGQPQHF	-	TRBJ1-5	TRBV4-1	-
TGTGCCAGCACGAACGGGGGGGCCGGGGTTCGGGAGCTGTTTTTT	CASTNGGAGVRELFF	TRBD2	TRBJ2-2	TRBV27	few
TGTGCCACCAGCAGGGAAACGGGGGGGCCGGGGAATGAGCAGTTCTTC	CATSRETGGPGNEQFF	TRBD2	TRBJ2-1	TRBV15	few
TGTGCCTGGAGTACAGGGAGAGGCTACACCTTC	CAWSTGRGYTF	-	TRBJ1-2	TRBV30	-
TGTGCCAGCAGCTTAAAGCGGGGGGCTAGCACAGATACGCAGTATTTT	CASSLKRGASTDTQYF	TRBD2	TRBJ2-3	TRBV7-9	-
TGTGCCTGGAGTCCCGGACAGGCCGCTAACTATGGCTACACCTTC	CAWSPGQAANYGYTF	TRBD1	TRBJ1-2	TRBV30	-
TGTGCCAGCTCTAGGGAGAATTCACCCCTCCACTTT	CASSRENSPLHF	-	TRBJ1-6	TRBV2	-
TGTGCCAGCAGTCTTACGAGGATGGAGACCCAGTACTTC	CASSLTRMETQYF	-	TRBJ2-5	TRBV6-5	-
TGTGCCAGCAGCCCCATGTGGGGGCGCGGTCAGCCCCAGCATTTT	CASSPMWGRGQPQHF	-	TRBJ1-5	TRBV6-5	-
TGTGCCAGCAGCCCTCGGGGACAGGGTGGCCACGAGCAGTACTTC	CASSPRGQGGHEQYF	TRBD1	TRBJ2-7	TRBV7-9	once